Listed below are T cell receptor beta chains from one sample, sequenced in a study of response to subunit inactivated influenza vaccine. TCRdb passed the RT-PCR reads through MiXCR, listing each CDR3 protein once. The sample has about 780,000 distinct CDR3 sequences; around 20% are singletons. The material was PBMCs from blood, obtained 5 to 6 days after vaccination. The receptors here all came from a man aged 50-60 years who received an inactivated influenza vaccine. Each CDR3 is given with its conserved first and last residue. Each record gives: V gene, D gene, clone size, J gene, CDR3 DNA, CDR3 protein. D genes are given only for firm matches. Not every row has a clone size; where given, it reads once, few, many or a size class.

TRBV20-1	-	-	TRBJ2-2	TGCAGTGCTAGGGTTTGGGGGAGTGTCACCGGGGAGCTGTTTTTT	CSARVWGSVTGELFF
TRBV20-1	TRBD2	many	TRBJ2-5	TGCAGTGCTCCCGTCGTCCCTAGCGGTCACCAAGAGACCCAGTACTTC	CSAPVVPSGHQETQYF
TRBV28	-	few	TRBJ2-4	TGTGCCAGCAGGGCCAGGGCCAAAAACATTCAGTACTTC	CASRARAKNIQYF
TRBV6-2/TRBV6-3	TRBD2	-	TRBJ2-3	TGTGCCAGCAGTTACAGGGTAGCGGGATACACAGATACGCAGTATTTT	CASSYRVAGYTDTQYF
TRBV20-1	TRBD2	-	TRBJ2-3	TGCAGTGCTAGAGGGCTAGCGGGGGGGCGACCCGTGGATACGCAGTATTTT	CSARGLAGGRPVDTQYF
TRBV10-2	-	-	TRBJ1-3	TGCGCCAGCAGCCCCGGGCAGGTCAGCTCTGGAAACACCATATATTTT	CASSPGQVSSGNTIYF
TRBV20-1	-	few	TRBJ1-5	TGCAGTGCCTGGGGGACTGGGGCGGGTCAGCCCCAGCATTTT	CSAWGTGAGQPQHF
TRBV25-1	TRBD1	-	TRBJ2-6	TGTGCCAGCAGTAGCAGGGGGCGTGGGGCCAGCGTCCTGACTTTC	CASSSRGRGASVLTF
TRBV4-1	-	-	TRBJ1-4	TGCGCCAGCAGCCAAGATACACCCAGGGAAAAACTGTTTTTT	CASSQDTPREKLFF
TRBV20-1	TRBD2	few	TRBJ2-7	TGCAGTGCTAGTGACGGGCTAGCGGGAGCATACGAGCAGTACTTC	CSASDGLAGAYEQYF
TRBV28	-	-	TRBJ2-7	TGTGCCAGCAGTTTGTATAGGGACAACTACGAGCAGTACTTC	CASSLYRDNYEQYF
TRBV10-3	-	many	TRBJ2-2	TGTGCCATCAAAGAGACCGGGGAGCTGTTTTTT	CAIKETGELFF
TRBV18	-	few	TRBJ2-1	TGTGCCAGCTCTCCCGCGAATTACAATGAGCAGTTCTTC	CASSPANYNEQFF